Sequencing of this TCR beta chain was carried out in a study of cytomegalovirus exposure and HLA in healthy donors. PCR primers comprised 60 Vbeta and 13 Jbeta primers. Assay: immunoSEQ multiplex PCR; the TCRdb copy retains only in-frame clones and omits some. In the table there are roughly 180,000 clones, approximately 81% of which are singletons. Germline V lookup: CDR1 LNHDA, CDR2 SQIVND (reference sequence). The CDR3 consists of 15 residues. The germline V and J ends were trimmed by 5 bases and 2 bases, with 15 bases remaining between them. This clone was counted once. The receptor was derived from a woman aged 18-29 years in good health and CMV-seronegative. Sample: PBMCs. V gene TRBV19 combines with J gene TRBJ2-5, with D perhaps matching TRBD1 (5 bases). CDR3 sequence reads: CASSSLGVGQETQYF. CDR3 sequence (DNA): TGTGCCAGTAGTTCCCTAGGGGTCGGGCAAGAGACCCAGTACTTC.